This T cell receptor (beta chain) was documented in a study of CD8 T cells in Susac syndrome. TCR beta sequences were obtained from blood CD8+ and CD4+ T cells. Random-hexamer reverse transcription was applied to about 0.45 to 1 ug RNA. From the immunoSEQ multiplex PCR reads, TCRdb called clonotypes with MiXCR, one entry per CDR3 protein. The sample contains about 120,000 distinct CDR3 sequences, around nine tenths of which appear only once. With 6 bases removed from V and 0 bases from J, the gap between germline ends came to 12 bases. From germline, CDR1 is SQVTM and CDR2 ANQGSEA. The CDR3 extends over 13 amino acids.

The gene calls are TRBV29-1 and TRBJ2-7; D is possibly TRBD1 or TRBD2 (5 bases each). The receptor was derived from a human donor in good health. The specimen sequenced was CD4+ T cells from PBMCs. The CDR3 spells CSVEGRTSYEQYF. The DNA for the CDR3 is TGCAGCGTCGAGGGACGGACCTCCTACGAGCAGTACTTC.